This note documents a single T cell receptor (beta chain) sequence. Its antigen remains unidentified. Base qualities are not provided; no much larger clone lies one nucleotide away. This sample is drawn from a study of blood T cell repertoires in COVID-19 (dated by TCRdb to the early 2020s). Looking at the study overall: Samples covering the acute and convalescent phases of COVID-19 were provided by collaborators in the United States, Italy and Spain. Samples were obtained from the ongoing ImmuneRACE study (first 160 participants) and from over 1,000 subjects provided by 6 global collaborators. Where available, HLA class I and class II types were obtained from metadata supplied by the sample provider rather than from assay-based typing. A freely available public database, intended as a resource for researchers studying the immune response to SARS-CoV-2, is where the repertoires were released. Deeply sampled blood TCRbeta repertoires from subjects exposed to, actively infected with, or recovered from COVID-19 were included in the dataset. The prospective study material was composed of cDNA or gDNA derived from T cells, B-cell-depleted T cells, or PBMCs. A de-identified subject ID, COVID-19 status, age in years and sex were almost always included in the sample metadata. The research as a whole found: The amount of clinical and demographic metadata varied by source and participant and was provided uncurated.

The CDR3 spans 15 residues, from the cysteine through the phenylalanine. Only CDR3 DNA is held: 45 bases, read in frame from base 1. Based on the germline V gene, the CDR1 and CDR2 sequences are LGHNA and YSLEER. Deletion took 0 bases off V and 9 bases off J, with a span of 15 bases between the germline ends. The immunoSEQ Assay, a bias-controlled multiplex PCR, was used to amplify TCRbeta CDR3 regions from genomic DNA. On the authors' methods: The number of nucleated cells in each sample was estimated from the amplification of reference gene primers within the assay. To quantify the absolute abundance of each unique TCRbeta CDR3 rearrangement, sequence reads were collapsed and filtered. For each sample, productive Simpson clonality was calculated by taking the square root of Simpson's diversity index across productive rearrangements. TCRdb obtained this table from immuneACCESS and retained in-frame rearrangements with V and J assigned. These tables miss some clones; where compared with another copy, unresolved V genes account for less than half of the shortfall, and the remainder is unexplained. The DNA gave D and trimming, while V, J and clone size come from that table. The sample table lists about 190,000 clones, 70% to 90% of them with a count of one. Clones ranked in the top ten supply roughly 6% of the sample.

Another Seattle source contributed samples from volunteer blood donors who had recovered from COVID-19. Whole blood was collected in K2EDTA tubes by collaborating institutions according to the institutions' own protocols. For TCRbeta analysis, collaborators shipped samples as frozen whole blood, isolated PBMCs, or DNA extracted from either of those sample types. This TCR was recovered from a woman in her thirties or forties who had recovered from COVID-19. The rearrangement joined TRBV4-3 to TRBJ2-1, with the D gene not clear enough to name. The sample consisted of peripheral blood. The DNA sequence reads TGCGCCAGCAGCCAAGATAATAACGGGTTCCGTGAGCAGTTCTTC. Translated, it gives CASSQDNNGFREQFF.